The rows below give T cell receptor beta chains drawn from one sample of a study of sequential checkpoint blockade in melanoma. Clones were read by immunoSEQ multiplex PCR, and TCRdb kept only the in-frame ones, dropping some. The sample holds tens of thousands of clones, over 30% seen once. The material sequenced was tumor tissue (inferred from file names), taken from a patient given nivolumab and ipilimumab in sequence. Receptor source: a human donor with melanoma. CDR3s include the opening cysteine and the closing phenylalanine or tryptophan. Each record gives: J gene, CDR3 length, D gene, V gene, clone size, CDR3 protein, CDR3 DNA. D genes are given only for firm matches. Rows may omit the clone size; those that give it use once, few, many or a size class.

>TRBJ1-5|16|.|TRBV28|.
CASVHLGGIPDQPQHF
TGTGCCAGCGTGCATTTAGGGGGAATACCGGATCAGCCCCAGCATTTT
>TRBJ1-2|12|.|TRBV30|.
CALSGYNYGYTF
TGTGCCTTATCGGGCTATAACTATGGCTACACCTTC
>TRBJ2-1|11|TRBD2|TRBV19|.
CASSSGIHLFF
TGTGCCAGTTCTAGCGGGATTCATCTGTTCTTC
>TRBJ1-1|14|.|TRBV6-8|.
CASRSGAMNTEAFF
TGTGCCAGCAGATCAGGAGCAATGAACACTGAAGCTTTCTTT
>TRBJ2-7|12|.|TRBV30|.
CAWSPGDHEQYF
TGTGCCTGGAGCCCCGGGGACCACGAGCAGTACTTC
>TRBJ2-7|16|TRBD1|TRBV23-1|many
CASSQDWTGGTYEQYF
TGCGCCAGCAGCCAAGATTGGACAGGGGGGACCTACGAGCAGTACTTC
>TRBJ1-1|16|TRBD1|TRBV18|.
CASSPGIQGRGTEAFF
TGTGCCAGCTCACCTGGCATACAGGGGCGCGGCACTGAAGCTTTCTTT
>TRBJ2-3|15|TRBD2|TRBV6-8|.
CASSYTRGGADTQYF
TGTGCCAGCAGTTACACCCGGGGGGGAGCAGATACGCAGTATTTT
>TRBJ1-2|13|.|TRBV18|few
CASSPERAGGYTF
TGTGCCAGCTCACCCGAACGTGCCGGGGGCTACACCTTC
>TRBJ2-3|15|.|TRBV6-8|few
CASSYSLFDTDTQYF
TGTGCCAGCAGTTACTCACTCTTCGACACAGATACGCAGTATTTT
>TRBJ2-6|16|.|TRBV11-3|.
CASSATANSGANVLTF
TGTGCCAGCAGCGCGACTGCCAACTCTGGGGCCAACGTCCTGACTTTC
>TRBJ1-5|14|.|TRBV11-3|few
CASSSGHGDQPQHF
TGTGCCAGCAGCTCCGGGCATGGTGATCAGCCCCAGCATTTT
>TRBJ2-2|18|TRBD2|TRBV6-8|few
CAITGGLAGGPGTGELFF
TGTGCCATCACCGGTGGTCTAGCGGGGGGGCCGGGCACCGGGGAGCTGTTTTTT
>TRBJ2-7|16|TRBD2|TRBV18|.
CASSRPGTSGNYEQYF
TGTGCCAGCTCACGACCCGGGACTAGCGGGAACTACGAGCAGTACTTC
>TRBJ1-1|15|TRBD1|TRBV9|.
CASSGGTGINTEAFF
TGTGCCAGCAGCGGCGGGACAGGGATAAACACTGAAGCTTTCTTT
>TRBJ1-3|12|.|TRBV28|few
CASSLPGNTIYF
TGTGCCAGCAGTTTACCTGGAAACACCATATATTTT
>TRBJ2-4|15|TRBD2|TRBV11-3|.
CASSTSSGGVNIQYF
TGTGCCAGCAGCACATCTAGCGGGGGAGTAAACATTCAGTACTTC
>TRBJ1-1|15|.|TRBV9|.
CASSFSPGPGTEAFF
TGTGCCAGCAGCTTTTCTCCGGGGCCGGGGACTGAAGCTTTCTTT
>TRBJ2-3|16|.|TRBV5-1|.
CASSLGETDGADTQYF
TGCGCCAGCAGCCTAGGGGAGACAGACGGAGCAGATACGCAGTATTTT
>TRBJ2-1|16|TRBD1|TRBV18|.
CASSPLTGASYNEQFF
TGTGCCAGCTCACCTTTAACAGGGGCTTCGTACAATGAGCAGTTCTTC
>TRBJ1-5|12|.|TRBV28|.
CASRSSGQPQHF
TGTGCCAGCAGATCATCAGGTCAGCCCCAGCATTTT
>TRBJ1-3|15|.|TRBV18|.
CASSPRQENRNTIYF
TGTGCCAGCTCACCCCGACAGGAAAACAGGAACACCATATATTTT
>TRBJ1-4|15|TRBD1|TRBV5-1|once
CASSLEAGGLGKLFF
TGCGCCAGCAGCTTGGAAGCAGGGGGCCTCGGAAAACTGTTTTTT
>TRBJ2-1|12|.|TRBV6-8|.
CASSASGGEQFF
TGTGCCAGCAGCGCCTCTGGCGGTGAGCAGTTCTTC
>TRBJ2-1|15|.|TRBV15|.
CATSTGLSSYNEQFF
TGTGCCACCAGCACCGGGCTGAGCTCCTACAATGAGCAGTTCTTC
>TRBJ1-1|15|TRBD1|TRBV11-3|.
CASSSGQPQNTEAFF
TGTGCCAGCAGCTCGGGACAGCCACAGAACACTGAAGCTTTCTTT
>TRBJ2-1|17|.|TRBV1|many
CASSQEGVLSSYNEQFF
TGCGCCAGCAGCCAAGAGGGAGTGCTGAGCTCCTACAATGAGCAGTTCTTC
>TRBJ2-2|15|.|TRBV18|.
CASSPLDNQAGELFF
TGTGCCAGCTCACCACTGGACAACCAAGCAGGGGAGCTGTTTTTT
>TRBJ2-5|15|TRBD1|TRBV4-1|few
CASSRDRGAWETQYF
TGCGCCAGCAGCCGGGACAGGGGAGCCTGGGAGACCCAGTACTTC
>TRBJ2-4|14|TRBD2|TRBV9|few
CASSQREWGNIQYF
TGTGCCAGCAGCCAGCGGGAGTGGGGGAACATTCAGTACTTC
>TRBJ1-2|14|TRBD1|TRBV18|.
CASSTTGGNYGYTF
TGTGCCAGCTCAACGACAGGGGGTAACTATGGCTACACCTTC
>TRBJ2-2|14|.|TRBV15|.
CATTLDTITGELFF
TGTGCCACCACCTTAGATACTATCACCGGGGAGCTGTTTTTT
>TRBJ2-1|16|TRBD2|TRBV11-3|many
CASSLTTSGSYNEQFF
TGTGCCAGCAGCTTAACGACTAGCGGATCCTACAATGAGCAGTTCTTC
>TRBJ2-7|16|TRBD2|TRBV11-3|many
CASSPPGGGGAYEQYF
TGTGCCAGCAGCCCGCCTGGTGGCGGGGGGGCGTACGAGCAGTACTTC
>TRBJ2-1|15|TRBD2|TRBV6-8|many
CASSTTSGIYNEQFF
TGTGCCAGCAGTACGACTAGCGGGATCTACAATGAGCAGTTCTTC
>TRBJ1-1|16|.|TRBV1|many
CASSQSDRPSNTEAFF
TGCGCCAGCAGCCAATCGGACAGGCCTTCGAACACTGAAGCTTTCTTT
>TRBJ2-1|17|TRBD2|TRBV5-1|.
CASSYLPGLAGDNEQFF
TGCGCCAGCAGCTACCTCCCGGGACTAGCGGGAGACAATGAGCAGTTCTTC
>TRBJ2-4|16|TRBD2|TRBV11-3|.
CASSSTSGGAQNIQYF
TGTGCCAGCAGCTCCACTAGCGGGGGGGCCCAAAACATTCAGTACTTC
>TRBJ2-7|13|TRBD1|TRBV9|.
CASSGDSSYEQYF
TGTGCCAGCAGTGGGGACAGTTCCTACGAGCAGTACTTC
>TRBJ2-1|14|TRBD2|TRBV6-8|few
CASSPGLVRGEQFF
TGTGCCAGCAGCCCGGGACTAGTGCGCGGTGAGCAGTTCTTC
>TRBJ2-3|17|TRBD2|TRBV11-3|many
CASSKGTSGGRGDTQYF
TGTGCCAGCAGCAAAGGGACTAGCGGGGGGCGTGGAGATACGCAGTATTTT
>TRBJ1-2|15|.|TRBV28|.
CASSLLGGESGGYTF
TGTGCCAGCAGTTTACTCGGGGGGGAATCGGGTGGCTACACCTTC
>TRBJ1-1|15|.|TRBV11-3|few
CASSLFQGPNTEAFF
TGTGCCAGCAGCTTGTTTCAGGGGCCAAACACTGAAGCTTTCTTT
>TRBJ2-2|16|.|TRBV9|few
CASSVAATSNTGELFF
TGTGCCAGCAGCGTAGCCGCGACATCGAACACCGGGGAGCTGTTTTTT
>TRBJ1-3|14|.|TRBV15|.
CATSTGSSGNTIYF
TGTGCCACCAGCACAGGGAGCTCTGGAAACACCATATATTTT
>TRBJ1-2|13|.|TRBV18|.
CASSPSGPDGYTF
TGTGCCAGCTCACCCTCGGGTCCAGACGGCTACACCTTC
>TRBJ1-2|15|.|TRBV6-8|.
CASSTAGTNDYGYTF
TGTGCCAGCAGTACTGCCGGGACGAACGACTATGGCTACACCTTC
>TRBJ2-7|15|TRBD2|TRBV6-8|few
CASSPTSGNSYEQYF
TGTGCCAGCAGCCCCACTAGCGGAAACTCCTACGAGCAGTACTTC
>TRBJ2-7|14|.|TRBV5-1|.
CASSLGTASYEQYF
TGCGCCAGCAGCTTGGGGACGGCTTCCTACGAGCAGTACTTC